The next 6 T cell receptor beta chains were all read from a single sample in a study of siplizumab effects on memory and regulatory T cells. For these receptors, no antigen is known. Researchers maintained the mixed lymphocyte reaction cells in coculture at 37°C for 5 to 6 days. Sequenced by immunoSEQ multiplex PCR; TCRdb stores in-frame clones only, minus some. Of roughly 11,000 clones in the sample, approximately 45% were seen once. The sequencing input was CFSE-low (dividing) CD8+ T cells sorted from an allogeneic mixed lymphocyte reaction. These receptors originate from a human donor in good health; the cells came from an allogeneic mixed lymphocyte reaction. Some clones in this sample may be carry-over from other donors' samples.

This clone was found a few times. V usage is TRBV27 and J usage is TRBJ2-7; TRBD1 aligns across 8 bases. V gave up 2 bases and J gave up 3 bases; unmatched junction bases: 9. The germline CDR1 and CDR2 sequences are MNHEY and SMNVEV (reference sequence). The CDR3 has 16 amino acids. The CDR3 loop is CASSLITGTGVYEQYF. CDR3 nucleotide sequence: TGTGCCAGCAGTTTAATTACCGGGACAGGAGTCTACGAGCAGTACTTC.

This clone is medium-sized within its sample. The chain combines TRBV6-5 with TRBJ2-7; D ambiguous. The V gene lost 1 base and the J gene lost 0 bases, with 7 bases spanning the gap. In germline, CDR1 is MNHEY, CDR2 SVGAGI. This CDR3 has 14 amino acids. The CDR3 nucleotides are TGTGCCAGCAGTTACTTCGGCGGCTCCTACGAGCAGTACTTC. Translating gives CASSYFGGSYEQYF.

The CDR3 bases are TGTGCCAGTAGCCAGGGGTGGACTGAAGCTTTCTTT. Translated: CASSQGWTEAFF. V gene TRBV19 combines with J gene TRBJ1-1; a possible D gene is TRBD1 (6 bases). The V and J ends lost 6 bases and 5 bases respectively, with 10 bases between them. Germline V gives CDR1 LNHDA, CDR2 SQIVND (reference sequence). The CDR3 is made up of 12 amino acids.

Only one count was recorded for this clone. This sequence joins TRBV2 and TRBJ2-3; the D gene is possibly TRBD1 (6 bases). Germline V gene data show CDR1 as SNHLY and CDR2 as FYNNEI. The CDR3 runs 13 residues. The V end lost 5 bases, the J end lost 5 bases, and 11 bases lay between the germline ends. The CDR3 here is CASSYSGEDTQYF. DNA of the CDR3: TGTGCCAGCAGTTACTCAGGGGAAGATACGCAGTATTTT.

The CDR3 nucleotides are TGCAGCGTCGAGGGACAGGGAGGGAAGAGAGAGCAGTACTTC. Its translation: CSVEGQGGKREQYF. This rearrangement joins TRBV29-1 to TRBJ2-7; 9 bases match TRBD1. With 6 bases clipped from V and 7 bases from J, the junction kept 13 bases outside the gene matches. Germline-derived CDR1 and CDR2 are SQVTM and ANQGSEA. The CDR3 consists of 14 residues.

The CDR3 region has the DNA TGTGCCAGCAGTGGCGGCGGGGGCCCCTACGAGCAGTACTTC. This gives the protein CASSGGGGPYEQYF. The chain combines TRBV25-1 with TRBJ2-5, with a weak D call TRBD2 (7 bases). TRBJ2-7 matches the DNA end more closely, so the J call is doubtful. This CDR3 comprises 14 residues. Germline V lookup: CDR1 MGHDK, CDR2 SYGVNS.